This is a list of T cell receptor beta chains from one sample in a study of human T cells and chemical hapten exposure. MiXCR, run by TCRdb on the RACE reads, gives a single entry per CDR3 protein. Among 150,000 to 200,000 distinct CDR3 sequences, 25% to 35% were seen once, and the ten largest hold approximately 2.3%. The source was whole blood, collected in connection with sensitization to the hapten diphenylcyclopropenone (DPC). These receptors all come from a woman younger than 35 with alopecia areata. Some clones in this sample may be carry-over from other donors' samples. CDR3s include the opening cysteine and the closing phenylalanine or tryptophan. Each record gives: V gene, D gene, J gene, clone size, CDR3 protein, CDR3 DNA. A D gene is named only where the DNA matches it firmly. Clone size is not always given. Where it is, it says once, few, many or a class for expanded clones.

>TRBV7-9|TRBD2|TRBJ2-1|few
CASSFLAGVGEQFF
TGTGCCAGCAGCTTTCTCGCGGGAGTTGGTGAGCAGTTCTTC
>TRBV7-6|.|TRBJ2-3|few
CASSSGPLTRDTQYF
TGTGCCAGCAGCTCCGGGCCGTTAACTCGAGATACGCAGTATTTT
>TRBV4-3|.|TRBJ2-7|.
CASSQGASESYEQYF
TGTGCCAGCAGCCAAGGCGCTAGCGAATCCTACGAGCAGTACTTC
>TRBV5-1|.|TRBJ2-1|few
CASSVASVGNEQFF
TGCGCCAGCAGCGTAGCTAGCGTAGGCAATGAGCAGTTCTTC
>TRBV25-1|.|TRBJ1-3|many
CASSVGDTIYF
TGTGCCAGCAGTGTGGGGGACACCATATATTTT
>TRBV7-2|TRBD2|TRBJ2-5|few
CASSPQRGPPTQYF
TGTGCCAGCAGCCCGCAGCGGGGGCCCCCGACCCAGTACTTC
>TRBV7-9|.|TRBJ1-2|.
CASSADWSYTF
TGTGCCAGCAGCGCGGACTGGAGCTACACCTTC
>TRBV18|TRBD1|TRBJ2-2|few
CASSPVGDRATGELFF
TGTGCCAGCTCACCAGTCGGGGACAGGGCCACCGGGGAGCTGTTTTTT
>TRBV12-3/TRBV12-4|.|TRBJ1-2|.
CASSFGNYGYTF
TGTGCCAGCAGTTTTGGGAACTATGGCTACACCTTC
>TRBV9|TRBD2|TRBJ2-2|.
CASSPFPGLAGGPGTGELFF
TGTGCCAGCAGCCCATTCCCCGGGCTAGCGGGAGGGCCGGGCACCGGGGAGCTGTTTTTT
>TRBV7-9|.|TRBJ2-3|.
CASSLGTLGTDTQYF
TGTGCCAGCAGCTTAGGGACACTTGGCACAGATACGCAGTATTTT
>TRBV4-3|TRBD2|TRBJ2-7|few
CASSHRLAGVYEQYF
TGCGCCAGCAGCCACAGACTAGCGGGAGTCTACGAGCAGTACTTC
>TRBV5-1|.|TRBJ2-5|.
CASSTSQETQYF
TGCGCCAGCAGCACCTCTCAAGAGACCCAGTACTTC
>TRBV29-1|.|TRBJ1-6|.
CSVGVTRSPLHF
TGCAGCGTCGGAGTAACCCGGTCACCCCTCCACTTT
>TRBV6-2/TRBV6-3|.|TRBJ2-7|few
CASSIDRLEQYF
TGTGCCAGCAGCATCGACAGGTTGGAGCAGTACTTC
>TRBV7-2|TRBD2|TRBJ2-7|.
CASSFPPRVGTSGESSYEQYF
TGTGCCAGCAGCTTCCCCCCCAGGGTTGGGACTAGCGGGGAGAGCTCCTACGAGCAGTACTTC
>TRBV29-1|.|TRBJ1-1|many
CSGGSSPEAFF
TGCAGCGGAGGGAGCTCCCCTGAAGCTTTCTTT
>TRBV20-1|.|TRBJ2-2|few
CSAPTGTGELFF
TGCAGTGCCCCCACAGGGACCGGGGAGCTGTTTTTT
>TRBV3-1|TRBD2|TRBJ2-5|few
CASSLIRIAGGKETQYF
TGTGCCAGCAGCCTAATAAGGATAGCGGGGGGGAAAGAGACCCAGTACTTC
>TRBV10-2|.|TRBJ2-1|few
CASSGVGGADEQFF
TGCGCCAGCAGTGGTGTAGGGGGGGCGGATGAGCAGTTCTTC